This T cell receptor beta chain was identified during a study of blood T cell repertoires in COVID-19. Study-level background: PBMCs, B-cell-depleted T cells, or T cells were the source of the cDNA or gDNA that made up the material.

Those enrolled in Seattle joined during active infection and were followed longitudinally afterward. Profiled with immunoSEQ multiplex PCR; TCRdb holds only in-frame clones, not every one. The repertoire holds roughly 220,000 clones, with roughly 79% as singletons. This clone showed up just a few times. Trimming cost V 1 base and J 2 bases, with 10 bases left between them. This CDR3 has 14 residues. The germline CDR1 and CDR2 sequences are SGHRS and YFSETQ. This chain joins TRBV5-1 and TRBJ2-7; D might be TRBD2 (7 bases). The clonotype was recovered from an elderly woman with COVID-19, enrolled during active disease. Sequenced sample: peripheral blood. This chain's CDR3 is CASSLSGGPYEQYF. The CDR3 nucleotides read TGCGCCAGCAGCTTGTCGGGGGGCCCCTACGAGCAGTACTTC. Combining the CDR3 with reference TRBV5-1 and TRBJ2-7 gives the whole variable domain KAGVTQTPRYLIKTRGQQVTLSCSPISGHRSVSWYQQTPGQGLQFLFEYFSETQRNKGNFPGRFSGRQFSNSRSEMNVSTLELGDSALYLCASSLSGGPYEQYFGPGTRLTVT.